Presented here are 26 T cell receptor beta chains from one specimen sequenced in a study of cytomegalovirus exposure and HLA in healthy donors (dated by TCRdb to the late 2010s). The library was obtained by the immunoSEQ multiplex PCR assay. For the multiplex PCR, a mixture combining 60 forward primers for TCR Vbeta segments and 13 reverse primers for TCR Jbeta segments was used. TCRdb mirrors the immuneACCESS table, restricted to in-frame sequences. Some clones are absent from its copies; in checked studies, under half trace to an unresolved V gene, and the reason for the others is unknown. The sample includes 100,000 to 150,000 clones, with around 80% observed a single time. The leading ten clones occupy 11% of the sample. The sample taken for sequencing was PBMCs. All receptors derive from a man in his thirties or forties in good health and CMV-seropositive.

The V and J genes are TRBV7-6 and TRBJ2-5; 7 nucleotides align to TRBD2. Per germline, CDR1 SGHVS and CDR2 FNYEAQ. The CDR3 totals 16 residues. V was pared by 5 bases and J by 5 bases, with 14 bases of the junction left unmatched. The CDR3 sequence is CASSTRAGRSGETQYF. Here the CDR3 DNA reads TGTGCCAGCAGCACCCGAGCGGGGCGATCGGGGGAGACCCAGTACTTC.

The chain couples TRBV7-3 to TRBJ2-2, with no clear D. Germline V gives CDR1 SGHTA, CDR2 FQGTGA. V lost 1 base and J 7 bases, leaving 19 bases between the germline ends. This CDR3 is 17 amino acids long. CDR3 bases: TGTGCCAGCAGCTTAAACCCCGTCTTGCCCAGCGACGGGGAGCTGTTTTTT. Protein product: CASSLNPVLPSDGELFF.

This chain joins TRBV30 and TRBJ1-5; no clear D gene. Germline V lookup: CDR1 GTSNPN, CDR2 SVGIG (reference sequence). V lost 1 base and J 5 bases, leaving 9 bases between the germline ends. This CDR3 is built from 13 residues. CDR3 region: CAWSADGDQPQHF. The CDR3 region has the DNA TGTGCCTGGAGTGCTGATGGAGATCAGCCCCAGCATTTT.

This chain joins TRBV4-2 and TRBJ2-3; no firm D call. There are 13 residues in the CDR3. The V and J ends lost 3 bases and 6 bases respectively, with 10 bases between them. CDR1 and CDR2 from the germline V gene are LGHNA and YNFKEQ. CDR3 nucleotide sequence: TGTGCCAGCAGCCATCCCGAACAGGATACGCAGTATTTT. Translated: CASSHPEQDTQYF.

The V gene is TRBV27, the J gene TRBJ2-1; the match to TRBD2 covers 12 bases. V lost 0 bases to trimming and J lost 3 bases; unmatched junction nucleotides: 9. CDR1 and CDR2 (germline): MNHEY, SMNVEV (reference sequence). The CDR3 is 19 residues long. The CDR3 DNA follows: TGTGCCAGCAGTTTATCATCCCTAGCGGGAGGGCCTGTCTACAATGAGCAGTTCTTC. Its protein product is CASSLSSLAGGPVYNEQFF.

The chain couples TRBV2 to TRBJ2-2; TRBD1 matches 8 bases. J was trimmed by 7 bases and V by 6 bases; bases with no gene match: 7. CDR3 length equals 14 residues. Germline assignment: CDR1 SNHLY and CDR2 FYNNEI. The CDR3, as DNA: TGTGCCAGCAGACTCCGGGACAGGCGCGGGGAGCTGTTTTTT. It specifies CASRLRDRRGELFF.

DNA of the CDR3: TGTGCCAGCAGGGGGGACATCGTGCATACGCAGTATTTT. This translates into CASRGDIVHTQYF. The chain carries TRBV2 and TRBJ2-3; possibly TRBD1 for D (6 bases). CDR3 length: 13 residues. V was shortened by 6 bases and J by 7 bases, with 14 bases between the two germline ends. Germline V gives CDR1 SNHLY, CDR2 FYNNEI. The full variable domain, its missing parts supplied by reference TRBV2 and TRBJ2-3, is EPEVTQTPSHQVTQMGQEVILRCVPISNHLYFYWYRQILGQKVEFLVSFYNNEISEKSEIFDDQFSVERPDGSNFTLKIRSTKLEDSAMYFCASRGDIVHTQYFGPGTRLTVL.

The chain is built from TRBV19 and TRBJ1-1; a possible D gene is TRBD1 (6 bases). V was shortened by 5 bases and J by 1 base, with 14 bases between the two germline ends. This CDR3 is 15 amino acids long. CDR1 is LNHDA and CDR2 is SQIVND in the germline V gene (reference sequence). CDR3 DNA: TGTGCCAGTAGTCTAAACAGGGATTCGAACACTGAAGCTTTCTTT. As protein: CASSLNRDSNTEAFF.

The chain is built from TRBV27 and TRBJ1-2; 7 bases line up with TRBD1. This CDR3 has 13 residues. J gave up 2 bases and V 5 bases, and 2 bases lay outside the gene matches. The germline V gene encodes CDR1 MNHEY and CDR2 SMNVEV (reference sequence). The CDR3 DNA sequence: TGTGCCAGCAGTAACAGGGGAAACTATGGCTACACCTTC. Translation gives CASSNRGNYGYTF.

This sequence joins TRBV27 and TRBJ1-5; D unresolved. This CDR3 comprises 13 residues. V lost 6 bases and J lost 5, with 11 bases in between. Germline CDR1 reads MNHEY; CDR2 reads SMNVEV (reference sequence). The CDR3 sequence is CASRLTMDQPQHF. In DNA form, the CDR3 reads TGTGCCAGCAGGCTGACAATGGATCAGCCCCAGCATTTT.

The V call is TRBV5-4, the J call TRBJ2-7, with 7 bases fitting TRBD1. Germline loops: CDR1 SGHNT, CDR2 YYREEE (reference sequence). This CDR3 is 14 amino acids long. The trim removed 4 bases at V and 3 bases at J, leaving 7 bases unmatched. The CDR3 bases are TGTGCCAGCAGCCCACTGACAGGGAACTACGAGCAGTACTTC. This translates into CASSPLTGNYEQYF.

As concerns this clone: Other DNA sequences in this sample translate to the same CDR3. The rearrangement uses TRBV5-6 and TRBJ1-3; TRBD1 matches 9 bases. Germline V gene sequence: CDR1 SGHDT, CDR2 YYEEEE. CDR3 length: 18 amino acids. V shed 7 bases, J shed 7 bases, and the junction held 21 bases outside the gene matches. CDR3 sequence reads: CASRATERGQGGRNTIYF. The CDR3 DNA sequence: TGTGCCAGCCGAGCAACAGAGAGGGGACAGGGCGGTCGGAACACCATATATTTT.

This clone was observed once. The chain has TRBV6-6 and TRBJ1-1, with 7 bases identical to TRBD1. The CDR3 extends over 13 amino acids. CDR1 and CDR2 (germline): MNHNY, SVGAGI (reference sequence). V shed 6 bases, J shed 1 base, and the junction held 2 bases outside the gene matches. The CDR3 region is CASSRDRNTEAFF. The CDR3 nucleotides read TGTGCCAGCAGCAGGGACAGGAACACTGAAGCTTTCTTT.

The gene calls are TRBV19 and TRBJ2-7; 9 bases agree with TRBD1. Germline CDR1 LNHDA, CDR2 SQIVND (reference sequence). With V trimmed by 6 bases and J by 2 bases, 8 bases remained unmatched. The CDR3 contains 15 residues. CDR3 coding DNA: TGTGCCAGTAGCCCAAAGGGGACAGGGACCTACGAGCAGTACTTC. Translated, it gives CASSPKGTGTYEQYF.

This sequence joins TRBV19 and TRBJ1-5; tentatively, D is TRBD1 (6 bases). Per the germline V gene, CDR1 is LNHDA and CDR2 is SQIVND (reference sequence). The CDR3 is 14 residues long. Trimming left V 4 bases short and J 3 bases short, with 10 bases between. The CDR3 protein is CASSNTGTNQPQHF. The CDR3 nucleotides are TGTGCCAGTAGTAACACAGGGACCAATCAGCCCCAGCATTTT. The full variable domain, its missing parts supplied by reference TRBV19 and TRBJ1-5, is DGGITQSPKYLFRKEGQNVTLSCEQNLNHDAMYWYRQDPGQGLRLIYYSQIVNDFQKGDIAEGYSVSREKKESFPLTVTSAQKNPTAFYLCASSNTGTNQPQHFGDGTRLSIL.

The chain combines TRBV18 with TRBJ2-4; 9 positions match TRBD1. Per the germline V gene, CDR1 is KGHSH and CDR2 is LQKENI. J lost 8 bases, V lost 3 bases, and 5 bases had no gene match. This CDR3 spans 14 amino acids. The CDR3 protein is CASSPGTGRDIQYF. The CDR3 DNA is TGTGCCAGCTCACCCGGGACAGGGCGTGACATTCAGTACTTC.

This clone was observed a single time. The chain carries TRBV27 and TRBJ2-2, with D possibly matching TRBD2 (5 bases). V lost 3 bases and J 2 bases, leaving 10 bases between the germline ends. The germline CDR1 and CDR2 sequences are MNHEY and SMNVEV (reference sequence). CDR3 length: 15 amino acids. As DNA, the CDR3 is TGTGCCAGCAGTTTTGCCGGACTCAACACCGGGGAGCTGTTTTTT. Translated, it gives CASSFAGLNTGELFF.

V gene TRBV13 combines with J gene TRBJ2-3, with TRBD2 as a possible D gene (5 bases). The CDR3 contains 15 residues. V lost 5 bases and J 0 bases, leaving 12 bases between the germline ends. Germline CDR1 and CDR2: PRHDT and FYEKMQ (reference sequence). In DNA form, the CDR3 reads TGTGCCAGCAGCCTGTCCCGGGGAAGCACAGATACGCAGTATTTT. Translating gives CASSLSRGSTDTQYF.

The rearrangement joins TRBV7-9 to TRBJ1-1, with D unresolved. Germline-derived CDR1 and CDR2 are SEHNR and FQNEAQ (reference sequence). The CDR3 is 13 residues long. The V end lost 3 bases, the J end lost 0 bases, and 5 bases lay between the germline ends. Written as DNA, the CDR3 is TGTGCCAGCAGCTTTGACATGAACACTGAAGCTTTCTTT. This gives the protein CASSFDMNTEAFF.

This rearrangement joins TRBV5-1 to TRBJ1-1; TRBD1 is a possible D gene (6 bases). The CDR3 covers 14 residues. Germline assignment: CDR1 SGHRS and CDR2 YFSETQ. The ends were cut back, 0 bases at V and 0 bases at J, with 6 bases in the middle. The CDR3 loop is CASSLGQVNTEAFF. CDR3 bases: TGCGCCAGCAGCTTGGGACAGGTGAACACTGAAGCTTTCTTT. Full variable domain (rest looked up from reference TRBV5-1 and TRBJ1-1): KAGVTQTPRYLIKTRGQQVTLSCSPISGHRSVSWYQQTPGQGLQFLFEYFSETQRNKGNFPGRFSGRQFSNSRSEMNVSTLELGDSALYLCASSLGQVNTEAFFGQGTRLTVV.

This clone was seen more than once but under ten times. The chain carries TRBV4-3 and TRBJ2-7; tentatively, D is TRBD1 (9 bases). Germline V CDR1 and CDR2: LGHNA, YSLEER. This CDR3 region has 16 residues. The V end was cut by 0 bases, the J end by 4 bases, with 16 bases between. The CDR3 region is CASSQDSGTGKYEQYF. CDR3 sequence (DNA): TGCGCCAGCAGCCAAGATAGCGGGACAGGGAAATACGAGCAGTACTTC.

The chain joins TRBV7-8 to TRBJ2-7; 10 bases are a match to TRBD2. The V segment lost 5 bases and the J segment 4 bases; nucleotides outside the gene matches: 5. Germline V gene lookup returns CDR1 SGHVS and CDR2 FQNEAQ. This CDR3 is built from 14 residues. In DNA form, the CDR3 reads TGTGCCAGCAGCCCCTCTAGCGGGAGTTACGAGCAGTACTTC. It yields the protein CASSPSSGSYEQYF.

The V and J genes are TRBV6-5 and TRBJ2-5, with 9 bases matching TRBD1. Germline CDR1 is MNHEY and CDR2 is SVGAGI. The CDR3 runs 13 residues. J gave up 4 bases and V 4 bases, and 1 base lay outside the gene matches. CDR3 sequence (DNA): TGTGCCAGCAGTTCGGACAGGGGAGAGACCCAGTACTTC. Protein: CASSSDRGETQYF.

The chain links TRBV28 to TRBJ2-7; the match to TRBD1 covers 7 bases. Germline V gene lookup returns CDR1 MDHEN and CDR2 SYDVKM. Trimming removed 6 bases from V and 7 bases from J; junction bases left unmatched: 15. The CDR3 runs 15 residues. DNA for the CDR3: TGTGCCAGCAGATCCGCCGGGACAGATTCGGAGGAGCAGTACTTC. This codes for CASRSAGTDSEEQYF.

V and J are TRBV19 and TRBJ1-5, with 8 bases identical to TRBD1. CDR1 is LNHDA and CDR2 is SQIVND in the germline V gene (reference sequence). The CDR3 has 16 residues. Trimming at V came to 5 bases and at J to 7 bases, leaving 13 bases not matched to a gene. The CDR3: CASSPTTGGIGQPQHF. The CDR3 coding sequence is TGTGCCAGTAGTCCGACTACAGGGGGTATAGGGCAGCCCCAGCATTTT.

The rearrangement links TRBV28 to TRBJ2-5; 10 bases map to TRBD2. Germline V lookup: CDR1 MDHEN, CDR2 SYDVKM. The J segment lost 2 bases and the V segment lost 2 bases, leaving 11 bases of the junction unmatched. CDR3 length: 18 amino acids. The CDR3 region has the DNA TGTGCCAGCAGTTTAGGTGACAGGGCACTAGCGGGACAAGAGACCCAGTACTTC. Its protein product is CASSLGDRALAGQETQYF. Combining the CDR3 with reference TRBV28 and TRBJ2-5 gives the whole variable domain DVKVTQSSRYLVKRTGEKVFLECVQDMDHENMFWYRQDPGLGLRLIYFSYDVKMKEKGDIPEGYSVSREKKERFSLILESASTNQTSMYLCASSLGDRALAGQETQYFGPGTRLLVL.